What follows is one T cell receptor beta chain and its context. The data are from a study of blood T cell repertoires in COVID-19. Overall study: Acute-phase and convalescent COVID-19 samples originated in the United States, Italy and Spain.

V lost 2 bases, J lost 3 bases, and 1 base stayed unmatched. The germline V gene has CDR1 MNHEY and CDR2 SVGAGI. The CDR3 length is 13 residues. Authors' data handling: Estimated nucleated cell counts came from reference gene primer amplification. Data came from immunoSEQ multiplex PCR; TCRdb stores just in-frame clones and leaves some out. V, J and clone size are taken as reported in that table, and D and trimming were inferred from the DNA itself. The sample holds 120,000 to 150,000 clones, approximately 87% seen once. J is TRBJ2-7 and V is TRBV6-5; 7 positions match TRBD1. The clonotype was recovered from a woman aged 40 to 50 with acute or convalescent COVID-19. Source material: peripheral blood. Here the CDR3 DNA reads TGTGCCAGCAGTTACGCAGGGGGCTACGAGCAGTACTTC. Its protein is CASSYAGGYEQYF.